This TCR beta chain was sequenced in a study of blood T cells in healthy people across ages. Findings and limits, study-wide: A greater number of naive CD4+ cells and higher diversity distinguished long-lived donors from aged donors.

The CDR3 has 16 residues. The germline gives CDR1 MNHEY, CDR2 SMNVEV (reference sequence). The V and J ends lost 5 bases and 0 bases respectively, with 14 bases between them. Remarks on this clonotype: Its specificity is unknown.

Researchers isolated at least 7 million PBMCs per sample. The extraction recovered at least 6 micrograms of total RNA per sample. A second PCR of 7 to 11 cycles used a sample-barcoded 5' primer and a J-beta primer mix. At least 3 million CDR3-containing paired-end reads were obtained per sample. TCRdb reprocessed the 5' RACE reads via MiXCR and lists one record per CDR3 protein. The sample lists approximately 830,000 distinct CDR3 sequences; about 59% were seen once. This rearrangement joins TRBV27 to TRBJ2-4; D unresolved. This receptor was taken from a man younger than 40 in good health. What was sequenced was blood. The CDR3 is CASSPWSYLAKNIQYF. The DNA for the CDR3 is TGTGCCAGCAGTCCCTGGTCGTACCTAGCCAAAAACATTCAGTACTTC.